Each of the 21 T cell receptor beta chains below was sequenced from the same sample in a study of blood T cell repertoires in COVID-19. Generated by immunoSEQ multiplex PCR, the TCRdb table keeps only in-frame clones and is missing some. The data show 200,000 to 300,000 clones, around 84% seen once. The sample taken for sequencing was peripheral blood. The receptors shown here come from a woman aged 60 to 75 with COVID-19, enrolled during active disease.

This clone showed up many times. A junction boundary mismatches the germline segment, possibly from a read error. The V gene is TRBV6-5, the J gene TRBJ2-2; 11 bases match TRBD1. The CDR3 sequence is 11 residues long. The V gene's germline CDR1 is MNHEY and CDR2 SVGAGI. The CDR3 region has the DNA TGTGCCAGCAGGGGACAGGGGGAGGTGTTTTTT. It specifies CASRGQGEVFF.

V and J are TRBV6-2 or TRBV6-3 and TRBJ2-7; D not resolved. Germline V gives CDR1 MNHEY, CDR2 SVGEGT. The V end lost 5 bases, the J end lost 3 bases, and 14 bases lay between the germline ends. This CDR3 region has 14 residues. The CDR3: CASSPFMSSYEQYF. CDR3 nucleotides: TGTGCCAGCAGTCCCTTTATGTCCAGCTACGAGCAGTACTTC.

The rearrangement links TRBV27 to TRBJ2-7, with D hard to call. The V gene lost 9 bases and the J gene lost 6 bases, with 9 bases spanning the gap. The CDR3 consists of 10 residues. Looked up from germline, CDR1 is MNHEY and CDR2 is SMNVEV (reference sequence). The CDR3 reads CARASREQYF. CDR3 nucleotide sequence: TGTGCCAGAGCTTCCCGCGAGCAGTACTTC.

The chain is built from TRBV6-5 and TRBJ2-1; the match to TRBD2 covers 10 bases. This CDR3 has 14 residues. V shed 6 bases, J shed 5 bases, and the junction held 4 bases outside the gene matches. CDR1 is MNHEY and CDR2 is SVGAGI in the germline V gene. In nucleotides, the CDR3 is TGTGCCAGCAGACGAGCGGGGGGGAACAATGAGCAGTTCTTC. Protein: CASRRAGGNNEQFF.

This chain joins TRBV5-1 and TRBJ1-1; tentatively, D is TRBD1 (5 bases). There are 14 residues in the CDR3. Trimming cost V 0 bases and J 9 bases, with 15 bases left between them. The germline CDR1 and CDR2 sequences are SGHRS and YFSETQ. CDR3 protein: CASSLGIRVSKAFF. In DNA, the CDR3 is TGCGCCAGCAGCTTGGGAATCAGGGTTTCGAAAGCTTTCTTT.

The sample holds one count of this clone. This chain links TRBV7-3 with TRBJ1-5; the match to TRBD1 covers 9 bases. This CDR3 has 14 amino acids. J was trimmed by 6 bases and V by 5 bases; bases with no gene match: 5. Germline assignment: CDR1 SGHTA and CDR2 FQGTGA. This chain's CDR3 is CASSPRDRVQPQHF. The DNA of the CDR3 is TGTGCCAGCAGCCCCCGGGACAGGGTTCAGCCCCAGCATTTT.

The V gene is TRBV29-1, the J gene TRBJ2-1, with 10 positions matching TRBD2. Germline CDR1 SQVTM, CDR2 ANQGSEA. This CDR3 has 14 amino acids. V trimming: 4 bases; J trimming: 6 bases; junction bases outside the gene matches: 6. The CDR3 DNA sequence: TGCAGCGTTGCCCTAGCGGGAGTTCGCAATGAGCAGTTCTTC. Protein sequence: CSVALAGVRNEQFF.

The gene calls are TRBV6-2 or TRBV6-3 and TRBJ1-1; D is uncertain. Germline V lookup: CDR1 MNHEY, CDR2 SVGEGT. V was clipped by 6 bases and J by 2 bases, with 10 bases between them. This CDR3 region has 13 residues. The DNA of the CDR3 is TGTGCCAGCAGCCCGTTCGGTAACACTGAAGCTTTCTTT. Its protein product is CASSPFGNTEAFF.

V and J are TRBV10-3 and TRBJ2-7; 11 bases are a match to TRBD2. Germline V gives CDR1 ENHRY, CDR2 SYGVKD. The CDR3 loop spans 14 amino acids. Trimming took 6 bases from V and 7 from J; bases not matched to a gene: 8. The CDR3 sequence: CAISGVGTSGEQYF. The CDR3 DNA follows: TGTGCCATCAGCGGGGTTGGGACTAGCGGTGAGCAGTACTTC.

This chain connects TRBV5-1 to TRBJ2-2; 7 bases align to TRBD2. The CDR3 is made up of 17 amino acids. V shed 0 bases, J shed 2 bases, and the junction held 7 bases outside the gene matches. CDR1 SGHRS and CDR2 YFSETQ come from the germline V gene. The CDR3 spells CASSLVPGTTNTGELFF. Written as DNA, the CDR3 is TGCGCCAGCAGCTTGGTCCCCGGGACTACTAACACCGGGGAGCTGTTTTTT.

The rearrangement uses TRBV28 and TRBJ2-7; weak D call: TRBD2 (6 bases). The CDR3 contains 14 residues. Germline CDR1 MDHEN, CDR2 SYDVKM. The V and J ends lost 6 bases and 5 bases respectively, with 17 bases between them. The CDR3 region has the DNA TGTGCCAGCAGACGAACCGGGACTGTCAACGAGCAGTACTTC. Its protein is CASRRTGTVNEQYF.

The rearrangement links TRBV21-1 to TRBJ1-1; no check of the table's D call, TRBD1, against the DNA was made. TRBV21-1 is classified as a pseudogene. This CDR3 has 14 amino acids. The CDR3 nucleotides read TGTGCCAGCATCCGGACAGGGGGTGGTACTGAAGCTTTCTTT. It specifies CASIRTGGGTEAFF.

CDR3 bases: TGTGCCAGCAGCTTAGTCGGGCGGGGACAGGGGTACAATGAGCAGTTCTTC. It encodes CASSLVGRGQGYNEQFF. The chain is built from TRBV7-8 and TRBJ2-1; 10 bases line up with TRBD1. The CDR3 is made up of 17 amino acids. Germline V lookup: CDR1 SGHVS, CDR2 FQNEAQ. V lost 1 base to trimming and J lost 4 bases; unmatched junction nucleotides: 7.

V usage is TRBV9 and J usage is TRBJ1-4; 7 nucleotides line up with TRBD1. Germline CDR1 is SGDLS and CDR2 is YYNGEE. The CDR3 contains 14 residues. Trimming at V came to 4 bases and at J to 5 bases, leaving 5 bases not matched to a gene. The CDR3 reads CASSPTGLNEKLFF. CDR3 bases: TGTGCCAGCAGCCCGACAGGGTTAAATGAAAAACTGTTTTTT.

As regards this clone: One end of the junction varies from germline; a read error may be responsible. The CDR3 coding sequence is TGTGCTAGTGGTTTGGGCGGGACCCCTACCTTT. It specifies CASGLGGTPTF. This chain uses TRBV12-5 with TRBJ2-3; weak D call: TRBD2 (6 bases). CDR3 length: 11 amino acids. Germline V gene data show CDR1 as LGHNT and CDR2 as FRNRAP.

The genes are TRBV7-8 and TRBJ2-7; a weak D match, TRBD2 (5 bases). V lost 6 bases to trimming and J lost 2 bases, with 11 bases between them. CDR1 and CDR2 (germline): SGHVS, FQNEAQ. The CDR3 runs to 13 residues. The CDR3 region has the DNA TGTGCCAGCAGACGGACGGGAACCTACGAGCAGTACTTC. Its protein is CASRRTGTYEQYF.

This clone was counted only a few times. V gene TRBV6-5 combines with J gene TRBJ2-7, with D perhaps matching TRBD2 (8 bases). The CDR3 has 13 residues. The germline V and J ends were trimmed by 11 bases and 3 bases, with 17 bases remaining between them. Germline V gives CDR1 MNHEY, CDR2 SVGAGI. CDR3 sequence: CAVGGDSFYEQYF. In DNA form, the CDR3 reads TGTGCCGTCGGGGGGGACAGCTTCTACGAGCAGTACTTC.

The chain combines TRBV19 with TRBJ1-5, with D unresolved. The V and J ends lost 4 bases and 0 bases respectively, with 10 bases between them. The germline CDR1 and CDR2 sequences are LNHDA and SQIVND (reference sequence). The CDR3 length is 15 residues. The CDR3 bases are TGTGCCAGTAGTAAGAGCTCCAATAGCAATCAGCCCCAGCATTTT. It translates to CASSKSSNSNQPQHF.

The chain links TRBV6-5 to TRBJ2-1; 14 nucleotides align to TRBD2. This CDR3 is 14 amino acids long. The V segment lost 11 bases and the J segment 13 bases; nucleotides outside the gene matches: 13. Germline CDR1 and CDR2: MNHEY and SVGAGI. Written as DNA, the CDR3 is TGTGCCGAAGGGGCCGGGACTAGCGGGAGTAAACAGTTCTTC. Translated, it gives CAEGAGTSGSKQFF.

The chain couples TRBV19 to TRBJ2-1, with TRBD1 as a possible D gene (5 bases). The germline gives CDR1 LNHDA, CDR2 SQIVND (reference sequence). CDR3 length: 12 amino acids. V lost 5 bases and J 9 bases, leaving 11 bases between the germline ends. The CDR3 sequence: CASSAGIPEQFF. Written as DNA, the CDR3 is TGTGCCAGTAGTGCAGGGATCCCTGAGCAGTTCTTC.

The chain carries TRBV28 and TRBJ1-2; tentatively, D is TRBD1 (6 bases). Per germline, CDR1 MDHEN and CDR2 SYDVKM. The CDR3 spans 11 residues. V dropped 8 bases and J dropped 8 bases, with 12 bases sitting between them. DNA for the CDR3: TGTGCCAGCTGGGGGGGCAGAGGCTACACCTTC. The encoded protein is CASWGGRGYTF.